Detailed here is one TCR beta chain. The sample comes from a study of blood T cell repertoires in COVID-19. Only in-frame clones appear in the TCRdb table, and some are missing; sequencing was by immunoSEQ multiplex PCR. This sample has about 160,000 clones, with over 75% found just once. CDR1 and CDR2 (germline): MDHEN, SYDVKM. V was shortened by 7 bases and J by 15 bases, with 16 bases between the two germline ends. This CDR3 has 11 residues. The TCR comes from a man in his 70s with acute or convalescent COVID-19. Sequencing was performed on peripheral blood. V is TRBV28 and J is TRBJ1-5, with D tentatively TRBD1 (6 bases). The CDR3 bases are TGTGCCAGCATGGTTGAGGGGGAAATGCATTTT. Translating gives CASMVEGEMHF.